These 12 T cell receptor beta chains were sequenced from one sample in a study of blood T cell repertoires in COVID-19. The data were produced by immunoSEQ multiplex PCR, yet TCRdb's version contains in-frame clones alone and is incomplete. The sample holds 150,000 to 200,000 clones; 85% to 90% are singletons and the top ten take roughly 2.5%. Sequenced sample: peripheral blood. These receptors came from a man aged 40-50 years with active or convalescent COVID-19.

The CDR3 DNA reads as TGCGCCAGCAGCCAAGCCACTCCGGTTCGGGTGGTCGACACCTTC. Protein sequence: CASSQATPVRVVDTF. The genes are TRBV4-1 and TRBJ1-2; D unresolved. Germline V gene data show CDR1 as MGHRA and CDR2 as YSYEKL. V gave up 1 base and J gave up 12 bases, with 21 bases separating them. The CDR3 contains 15 residues.

The chain employs TRBV4-2 and TRBJ1-2; 8 bases map to TRBD1. From germline, CDR1 is LGHNA and CDR2 YNFKEQ. CDR3 length: 15 residues. V was pared by 3 bases and J by 6 bases, with 9 bases of the junction left unmatched. The CDR3 reads CASSHTNRGSDGYTF. CDR3 sequence (DNA): TGTGCCAGCAGCCATACCAACAGGGGGAGCGATGGCTACACCTTC.

This chain uses TRBV6-1 with TRBJ1-5; the D is unclear. Germline-derived CDR1 and CDR2 are MNHNS and SASEGT. This CDR3 is 14 amino acids long. Trimming left V 1 base short and J 7 bases short, with 11 bases between. CDR3 sequence (DNA): TGTGCCAGCAGTGAAGGGGCCGGATTACAGCCCCAGCATTTT. Protein product: CASSEGAGLQPQHF.

The chain couples TRBV7-3 to TRBJ1-2, with D unclear. The CDR3 length is 13 residues. The V gene lost 5 bases and the J gene lost 4 bases, with 11 bases spanning the gap. CDR1 SGHTA and CDR2 FQGTGA come from the germline V gene. CDR3 region: CASSPGSGYGYTF. The CDR3 bases are TGTGCCAGCAGCCCTGGGTCGGGCTATGGCTACACCTTC.

J is TRBJ1-2 and V is TRBV5-1; no clear D gene. Between the trimmed V and J ends, which lost 0 bases and 6 bases, there was a span of 12 bases. This CDR3 has 14 amino acids. Per the germline V gene, CDR1 is SGHRS and CDR2 is YFSETQ. The CDR3 region is CASSLGQARDGYTF. CDR3 in DNA: TGCGCCAGCAGCTTGGGCCAGGCCAGAGATGGCTACACCTTC.

The gene calls are TRBV11-3 and TRBJ2-2, with 7 positions matching TRBD1. V trimming: 3 bases; J trimming: 2 bases; junction bases outside the gene matches: 6. This CDR3 region has 16 residues. Germline CDR1 SGHNT, CDR2 YENEEA. The CDR3 region is CASSFGTGVNTGELFF. The CDR3 nucleotides read TGTGCCAGCAGCTTTGGTACAGGGGTAAACACCGGGGAGCTGTTTTTT.

This clone has only one observation. This chain uses TRBV18 with TRBJ1-5; 8 bases are a match to TRBD1. Looked up from germline, CDR1 is KGHSH and CDR2 is LQKENI. The CDR3 is 16 amino acids. The V and J ends lost 4 bases and 6 bases, in that order; junction bases with no gene match: 11. DNA for the CDR3: TGTGCCAGCTCACTATTTGATCGGACAGGGCTTCAGCCCCAGCATTTT. Its translation is CASSLFDRTGLQPQHF. The full variable domain, completed using reference TRBV18 and TRBJ1-5, is NAGVMQNPRHLVRRRGQEARLRCSPMKGHSHVYWYRQLPEEGLKFMVYLQKENIIDESGMPKERFSAEFPKEGPSILRIQQVVRGDSAAYFCASSLFDRTGLQPQHFGDGTRLSIL.

The chain employs TRBV13 and TRBJ2-1, with a weak D call TRBD1 (5 bases). CDR1 PRHDT and CDR2 FYEKMQ come from the germline V gene (reference sequence). Trimming took off 4 bases at V and 3 bases at J, with 10 bases between the two ends. The CDR3 covers 14 residues. The CDR3 protein is CASSSGSVYNEQFF. The CDR3 nucleotides read TGTGCCAGCAGCTCAGGGTCGGTCTACAATGAGCAGTTCTTC. The variable domain in full, with the rest retrieved from reference TRBV13 and TRBJ2-1, is AAGVIQSPRHLIKEKRETATLKCYPIPRHDTVYWYQQGPGQDPQFLISFYEKMQSDKGSIPDRFSAQQFSDYHSELNMSSLELGDSALYFCASSSGSVYNEQFFGPGTRLTVL.

This clone was seen a single time. The chain is built from TRBV27 and TRBJ2-2, with D perhaps TRBD2 (5 bases). Trimming took 3 bases from V and 6 from J, leaving 11 bases between them. The CDR3 is 14 residues long. CDR1 and CDR2 (germline): MNHEY, SMNVEV (reference sequence). Here the CDR3 reads CASSFIIGAGELFF. In DNA, the CDR3 is TGTGCCAGCAGTTTTATCATCGGGGCCGGGGAGCTGTTTTTT.

The chain combines TRBV30 with TRBJ1-6, with 10 nucleotides matching TRBD1. Germline trimming cut 1 base from V and 8 bases from J; bases unmatched to any gene: 5. Germline assignment: CDR1 GTSNPN and CDR2 SVGIG (reference sequence). The CDR3 runs to 15 residues. This chain's CDR3 is CAWSDPGQGHSPLHF. CDR3 bases: TGTGCCTGGAGTGATCCGGGACAGGGGCATTCACCCCTCCACTTT.

The chain has TRBV11-2 and TRBJ2-5, with no clear D. The ends were cut back, 1 base at V and 1 base at J, with 4 bases in the middle. This CDR3 is built from 13 residues. The germline gives CDR1 SGHAT, CDR2 FQNNGV. CDR3 nucleotides: TGTGCCAGCAGCTTAGGGCCCCAAGAGACCCAGTACTTC. Translated: CASSLGPQETQYF.

V usage is TRBV27 and J usage is TRBJ2-7; TRBD1 matches 10 bases. The J segment lost 7 bases and the V segment lost 4 bases, leaving 13 bases of the junction unmatched. This CDR3 is built from 16 residues. The V gene's germline CDR1 is MNHEY and CDR2 SMNVEV (reference sequence). The CDR3 coding sequence is TGTGCCAGCAGTTCACTCATCCGGGACAGGGGCAGGGAGCAGTACTTC. As protein: CASSSLIRDRGREQYF.